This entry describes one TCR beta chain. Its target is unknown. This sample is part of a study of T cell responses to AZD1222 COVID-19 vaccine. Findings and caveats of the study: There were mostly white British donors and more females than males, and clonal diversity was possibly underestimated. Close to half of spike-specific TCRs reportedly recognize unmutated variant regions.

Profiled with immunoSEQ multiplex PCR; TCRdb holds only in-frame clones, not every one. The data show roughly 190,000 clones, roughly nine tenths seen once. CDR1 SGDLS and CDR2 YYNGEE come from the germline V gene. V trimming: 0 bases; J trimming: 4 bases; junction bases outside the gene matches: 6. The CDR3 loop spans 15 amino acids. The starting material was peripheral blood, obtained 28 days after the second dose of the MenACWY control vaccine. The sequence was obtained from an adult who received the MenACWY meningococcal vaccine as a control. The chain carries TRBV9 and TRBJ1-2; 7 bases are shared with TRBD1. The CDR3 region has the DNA TGTGCCAGCAGCGTAGACCCAGGGGGAGGCTATGGCTACACCTTC. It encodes CASSVDPGGGYGYTF.